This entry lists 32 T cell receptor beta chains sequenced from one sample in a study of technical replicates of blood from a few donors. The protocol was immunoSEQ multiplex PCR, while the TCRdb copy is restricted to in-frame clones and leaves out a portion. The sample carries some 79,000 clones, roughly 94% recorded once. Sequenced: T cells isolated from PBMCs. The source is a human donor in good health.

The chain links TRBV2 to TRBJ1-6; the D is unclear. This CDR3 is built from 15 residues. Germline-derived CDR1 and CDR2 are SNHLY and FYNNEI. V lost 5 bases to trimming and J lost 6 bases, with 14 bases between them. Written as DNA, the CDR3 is TGTGCCAGCAGTACCTTAGGAGTCGCTAATTCACCCCTCCACTTT. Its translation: CASSTLGVANSPLHF.

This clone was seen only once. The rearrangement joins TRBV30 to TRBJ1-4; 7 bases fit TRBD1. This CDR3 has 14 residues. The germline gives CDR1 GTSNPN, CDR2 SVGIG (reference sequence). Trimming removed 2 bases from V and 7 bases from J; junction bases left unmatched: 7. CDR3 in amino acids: CAWSRIEGAEKLFF. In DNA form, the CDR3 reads TGTGCCTGGAGTCGAATAGAGGGGGCTGAAAAACTGTTTTTT.

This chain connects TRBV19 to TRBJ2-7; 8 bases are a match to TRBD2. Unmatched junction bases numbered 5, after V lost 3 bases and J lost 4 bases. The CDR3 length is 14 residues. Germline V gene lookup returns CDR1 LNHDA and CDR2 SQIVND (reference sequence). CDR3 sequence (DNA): TGTGCCAGTAGTATGGGGACTAGAGAGTACGAGCAGTACTTC. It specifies CASSMGTREYEQYF. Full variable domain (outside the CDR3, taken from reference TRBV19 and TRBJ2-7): DGGITQSPKYLFRKEGQNVTLSCEQNLNHDAMYWYRQDPGQGLRLIYYSQIVNDFQKGDIAEGYSVSREKKESFPLTVTSAQKNPTAFYLCASSMGTREYEQYFGPGTRLTVT.

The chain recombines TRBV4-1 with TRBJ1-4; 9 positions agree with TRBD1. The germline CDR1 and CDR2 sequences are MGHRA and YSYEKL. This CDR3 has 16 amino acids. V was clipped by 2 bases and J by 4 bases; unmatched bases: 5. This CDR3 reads CASSQLGQGINEKLFF. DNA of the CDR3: TGCGCCAGCAGCCAACTGGGACAGGGCATTAATGAAAAACTGTTTTTT.

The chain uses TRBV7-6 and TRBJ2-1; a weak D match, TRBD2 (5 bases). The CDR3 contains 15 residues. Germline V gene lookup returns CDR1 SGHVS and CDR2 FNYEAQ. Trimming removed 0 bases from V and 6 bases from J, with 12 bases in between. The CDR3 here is CASSLAYGVTNEQFF. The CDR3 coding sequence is TGTGCCAGCAGCTTAGCGTACGGGGTTACCAATGAGCAGTTCTTC.

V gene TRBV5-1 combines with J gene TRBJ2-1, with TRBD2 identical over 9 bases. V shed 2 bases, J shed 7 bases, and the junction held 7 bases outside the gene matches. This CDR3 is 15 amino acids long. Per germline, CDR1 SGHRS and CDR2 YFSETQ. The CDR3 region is CASSLLAGWQNEQFF. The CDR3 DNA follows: TGCGCCAGCAGCTTACTAGCGGGTTGGCAGAATGAGCAGTTCTTC.

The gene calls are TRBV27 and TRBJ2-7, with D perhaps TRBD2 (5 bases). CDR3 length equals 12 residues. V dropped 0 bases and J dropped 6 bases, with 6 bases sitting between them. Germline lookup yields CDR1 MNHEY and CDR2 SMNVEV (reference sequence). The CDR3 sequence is CASSLSRGEQYF. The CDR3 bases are TGTGCCAGCAGTTTATCTCGGGGCGAGCAGTACTTC.

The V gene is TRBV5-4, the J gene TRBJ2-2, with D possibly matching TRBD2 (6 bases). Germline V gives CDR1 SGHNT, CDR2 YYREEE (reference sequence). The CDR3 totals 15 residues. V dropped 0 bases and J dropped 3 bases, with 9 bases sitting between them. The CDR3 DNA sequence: TGTGCCAGCAGCTTGGGGGGGGACTACACCGGGGAGCTGTTTTTT. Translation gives CASSLGGDYTGELFF.

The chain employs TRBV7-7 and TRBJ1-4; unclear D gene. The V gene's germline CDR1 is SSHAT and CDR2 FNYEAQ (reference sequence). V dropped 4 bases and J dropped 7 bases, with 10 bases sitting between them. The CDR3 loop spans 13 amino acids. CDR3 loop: CASSSRNGEKLFF. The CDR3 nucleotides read TGTGCCAGCAGCTCTAGGAACGGTGAAAAACTGTTTTTT.

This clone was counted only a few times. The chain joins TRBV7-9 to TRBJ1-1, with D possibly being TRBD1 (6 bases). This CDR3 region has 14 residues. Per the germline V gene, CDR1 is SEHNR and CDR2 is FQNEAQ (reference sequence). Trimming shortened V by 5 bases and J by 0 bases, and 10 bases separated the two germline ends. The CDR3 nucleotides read TGTGCCAGCAGCAGACAGGATGTGAACACTGAAGCTTTCTTT. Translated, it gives CASSRQDVNTEAFF.

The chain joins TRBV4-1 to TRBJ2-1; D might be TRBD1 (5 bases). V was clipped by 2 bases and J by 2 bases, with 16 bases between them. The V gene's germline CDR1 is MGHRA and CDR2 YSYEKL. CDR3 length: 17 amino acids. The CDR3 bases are TGCGCCAGCAGCCAACAAGGGGCTCGACCAGCCTACAATGAGCAGTTCTTC. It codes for CASSQQGARPAYNEQFF.

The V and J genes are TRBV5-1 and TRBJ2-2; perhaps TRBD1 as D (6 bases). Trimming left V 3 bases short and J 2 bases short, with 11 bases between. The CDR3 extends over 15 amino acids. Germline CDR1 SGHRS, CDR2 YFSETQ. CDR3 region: CASSWTELNTGELFF. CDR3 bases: TGCGCCAGCAGCTGGACAGAGTTAAACACCGGGGAGCTGTTTTTT.

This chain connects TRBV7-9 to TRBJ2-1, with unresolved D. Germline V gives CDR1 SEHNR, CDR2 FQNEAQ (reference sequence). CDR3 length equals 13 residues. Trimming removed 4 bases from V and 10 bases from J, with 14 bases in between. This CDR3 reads CASSSLGAPEQFF. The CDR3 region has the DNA TGTGCCAGCAGCTCCTTAGGAGCCCCAGAGCAGTTCTTC.

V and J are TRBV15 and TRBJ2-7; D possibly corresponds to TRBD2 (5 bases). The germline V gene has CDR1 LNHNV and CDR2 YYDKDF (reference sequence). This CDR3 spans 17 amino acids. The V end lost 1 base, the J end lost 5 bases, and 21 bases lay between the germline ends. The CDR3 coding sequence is TGTGCCACCAGCAGAGTTTTCATGCCCGGGGTGGTGAACGAGCAGTACTTC. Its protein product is CATSRVFMPGVVNEQYF.

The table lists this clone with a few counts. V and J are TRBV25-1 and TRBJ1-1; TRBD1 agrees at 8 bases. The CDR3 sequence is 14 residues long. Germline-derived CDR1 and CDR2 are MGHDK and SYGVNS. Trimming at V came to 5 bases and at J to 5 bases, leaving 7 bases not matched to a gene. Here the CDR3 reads CASSRTGQVTEAFF. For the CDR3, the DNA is TGTGCCAGCAGTCGCACGGGACAGGTGACTGAAGCTTTCTTT. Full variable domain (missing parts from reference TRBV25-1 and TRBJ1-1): EADIYQTPRYLVIGTGKKITLECSQTMGHDKMYWYQQDPGMELHLIHYSYGVNSTEKGDLSSESTVSRIRTEHFPLTLESARPSHTSQYLCASSRTGQVTEAFFGQGTRLTVV.

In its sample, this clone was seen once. The CDR3 here is CASRGGGSSYNEQFF. The CDR3 DNA reads as TGTGCCAGCAGAGGAGGGGGCAGCTCCTACAATGAGCAGTTCTTC. J is TRBJ2-1 and V is TRBV27; the D gene is possibly TRBD1 (7 bases). Trimming took 6 bases from V and 0 from J, leaving 12 bases between them. From germline, CDR1 is MNHEY and CDR2 SMNVEV (reference sequence). The CDR3 covers 15 residues.

The CDR3 DNA reads as TGTGCCAGCAGCTCCATCAGGGAGCTGTTTTTT. The encoded protein is CASSSIRELFF. V gene TRBV7-6 combines with J gene TRBJ2-2; D uncertain. Trimming left V 4 bases short and J 9 bases short, with 6 bases between. CDR1 is SGHVS, CDR2 FNYEAQ, per germline. This CDR3 is 11 amino acids long.

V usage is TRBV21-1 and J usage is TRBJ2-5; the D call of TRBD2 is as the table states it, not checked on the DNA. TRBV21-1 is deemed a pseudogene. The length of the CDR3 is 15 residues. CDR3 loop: CASSNGSLVQETQYF. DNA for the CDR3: TGTGCCAGCAGCAACGGGAGTCTAGTACAAGAGACCCAGTACTTC.

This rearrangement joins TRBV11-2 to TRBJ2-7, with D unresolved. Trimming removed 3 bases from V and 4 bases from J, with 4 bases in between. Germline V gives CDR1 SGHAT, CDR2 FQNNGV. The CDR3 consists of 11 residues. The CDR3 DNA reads TGTGCCAGCAGCTTCCTATACGAGCAGTACTTC. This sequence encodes CASSFLYEQYF. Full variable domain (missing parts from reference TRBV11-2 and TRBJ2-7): EAGVAQSPRYKIIEKRQSVAFWCNPISGHATLYWYQQILGQGPKLLIQFQNNGVVDDSQLPKDRFSAERLKGVDSTLKIQPAKLEDSAVYLCASSFLYEQYFGPGTRLTVT.

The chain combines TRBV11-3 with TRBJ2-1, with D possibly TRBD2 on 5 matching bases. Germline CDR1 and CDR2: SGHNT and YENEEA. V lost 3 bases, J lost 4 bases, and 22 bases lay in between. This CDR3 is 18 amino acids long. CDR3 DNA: TGTGCCAGCAGCTTCGACCCCTCGCCGGACTGGAAATACAATGAGCAGTTCTTC. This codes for CASSFDPSPDWKYNEQFF.

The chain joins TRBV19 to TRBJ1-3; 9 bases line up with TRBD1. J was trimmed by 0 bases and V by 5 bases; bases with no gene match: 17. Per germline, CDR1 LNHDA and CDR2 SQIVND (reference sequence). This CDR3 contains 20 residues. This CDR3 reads CASSHRGLIPTALSGNTIYF. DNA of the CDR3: TGTGCCAGTAGTCACAGGGGGCTTATTCCCACGGCTCTCTCTGGAAACACCATATATTTT.

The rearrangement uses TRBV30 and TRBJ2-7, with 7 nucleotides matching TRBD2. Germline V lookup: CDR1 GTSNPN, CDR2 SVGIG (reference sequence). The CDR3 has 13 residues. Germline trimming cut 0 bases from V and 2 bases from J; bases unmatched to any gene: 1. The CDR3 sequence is CAWSVRGAYEQYF. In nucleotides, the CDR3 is TGTGCCTGGAGTGTTCGGGGGGCCTACGAGCAGTACTTC.

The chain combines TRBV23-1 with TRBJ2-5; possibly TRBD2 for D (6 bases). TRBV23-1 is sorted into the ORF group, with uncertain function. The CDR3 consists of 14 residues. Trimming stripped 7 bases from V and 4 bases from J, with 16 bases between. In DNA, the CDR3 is TGCGCCAGCACCACGGGGACGGGAGCAGAGACCCAGTACTTC. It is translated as CASTTGTGAETQYF.

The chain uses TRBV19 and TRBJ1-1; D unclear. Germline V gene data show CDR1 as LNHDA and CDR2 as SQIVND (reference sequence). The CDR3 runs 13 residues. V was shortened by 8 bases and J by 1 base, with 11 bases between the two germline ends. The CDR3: CASRYTENTEAFF. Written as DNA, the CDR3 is TGTGCCAGTCGTTATACAGAGAACACTGAAGCTTTCTTT.

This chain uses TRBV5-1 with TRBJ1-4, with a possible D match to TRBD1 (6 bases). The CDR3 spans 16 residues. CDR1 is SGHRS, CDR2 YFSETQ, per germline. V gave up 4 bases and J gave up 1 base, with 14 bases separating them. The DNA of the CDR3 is TGCGCCAGCAGCACCGGGCAGACAGGAACTAATGAAAAACTGTTTTTT. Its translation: CASSTGQTGTNEKLFF.

The CDR3 nucleotides read TGTGCCAGCAGCGTAGAAGCTAGCGGGGGAACCTACGAGCAGTACTTC. This gives the protein CASSVEASGGTYEQYF. The V gene is TRBV9, the J gene TRBJ2-7; 10 nucleotides line up with TRBD2. This CDR3 spans 16 amino acids. Trimming at V came to 0 bases and at J to 2 bases, leaving 5 bases not matched to a gene. CDR1 and CDR2 from the germline V gene are SGDLS and YYNGEE.

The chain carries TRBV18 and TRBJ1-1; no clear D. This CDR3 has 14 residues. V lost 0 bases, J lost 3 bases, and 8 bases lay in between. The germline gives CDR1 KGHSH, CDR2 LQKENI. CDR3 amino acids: CASSPPTRDTEAFF. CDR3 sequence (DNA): TGTGCCAGCTCACCACCGACTCGGGACACTGAAGCTTTCTTT.

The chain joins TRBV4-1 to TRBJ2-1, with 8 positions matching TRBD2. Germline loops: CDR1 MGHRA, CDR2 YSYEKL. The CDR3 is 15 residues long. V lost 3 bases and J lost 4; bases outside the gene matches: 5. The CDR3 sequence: CASSHRLATYNEQFF. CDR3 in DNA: TGCGCCAGCAGCCACCGACTAGCGACGTACAATGAGCAGTTCTTC.

In DNA, the CDR3 is TGCGCCAGCAGCCAAGGGGACTTAATCGCCGGAGGCTACACCTTC. Protein: CASSQGDLIAGGYTF. The chain has TRBV4-1 and TRBJ1-2; D possibly corresponds to TRBD1 (5 bases). The CDR3 sequence is 15 residues long. Deletions cut 1 base from V and 8 bases from J, with 17 bases between. Germline values: CDR1 MGHRA, CDR2 YSYEKL.

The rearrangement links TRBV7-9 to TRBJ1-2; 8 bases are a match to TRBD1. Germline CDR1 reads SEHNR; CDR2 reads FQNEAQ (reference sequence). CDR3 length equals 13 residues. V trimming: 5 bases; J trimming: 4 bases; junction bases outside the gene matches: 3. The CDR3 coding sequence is TGTGCCAGCAGCCGGGGACAGGTCTATGGCTACACCTTC. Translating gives CASSRGQVYGYTF.

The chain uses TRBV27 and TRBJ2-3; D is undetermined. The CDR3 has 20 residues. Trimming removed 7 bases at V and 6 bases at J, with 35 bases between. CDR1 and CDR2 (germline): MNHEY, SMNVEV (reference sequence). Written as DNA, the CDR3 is TGTGCCAGCACCTCCCGGCGTTTGTCACAGAGTCCGAGAGCTTTGGATACGCAGTATTTT. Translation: CASTSRRLSQSPRALDTQYF.

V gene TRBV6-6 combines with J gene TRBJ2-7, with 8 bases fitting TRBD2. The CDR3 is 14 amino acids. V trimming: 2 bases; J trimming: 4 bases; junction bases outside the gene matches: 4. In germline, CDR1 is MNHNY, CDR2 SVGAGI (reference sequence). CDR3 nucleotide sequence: TGTGCCAGCAGTTACCTAGCGGGTTTATACGAGCAGTACTTC. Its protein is CASSYLAGLYEQYF.